A selection of T cell receptor beta chains follows, all from one sample in a study of T cells in Graves' hyperthyroidism and ophthalmopathy. From the multiplex PCR reads, TCRdb called clonotypes with MiXCR, one entry per CDR3 protein. Counted here are some 350,000 distinct CDR3 sequences, just under 25% occurring once; the ten biggest clones make up roughly 70%. Sequenced: blood. These receptors were taken from a middle-aged man with Graves' hyperthyroidism. Each CDR3 is given with its conserved first and last residue. The order of the fields is J gene, clone size, D gene, CDR3 length, V gene, CDR3 protein. D genes are given only for firm matches. A clone size is listed for some rows: how often the clone was seen (once, few, many), or a class if it is expanded.

TRBJ2-4,many,TRBD2,15,TRBV28,CASTRSREGKNIQYF
TRBJ2-3,-,-,13,TRBV20-1,CSATTLTTDTQYF
TRBJ2-1,many,TRBD2,14,TRBV9,CASSALAGDNEQFF
TRBJ2-3,-,TRBD2,16,TRBV2,CASSESRLAGSDTQYF
TRBJ1-1,few,TRBD1,14,TRBV7-8,CASSLTGKGTEAFF
TRBJ2-3,many,TRBD2,18,TRBV11-2,CASSSPSTLAGGADTQYF
TRBJ2-7,many,-,13,TRBV20-1,CSARDRKSYEQYF
TRBJ2-7,few,-,13,TRBV5-1,CASRWTEGSEQYF
TRBJ2-3,few,-,13,TRBV19,CASRPSPGDTQYF
TRBJ1-2,few,-,14,TRBV5-1,CASSSNLGEDGYTF
TRBJ2-7,many,-,13,TRBV3-1,CASSQGVSFEQYF
TRBJ2-3,many,TRBD2,16,TRBV28,CASSPPSGSWPDTQYF
TRBJ2-1,-,-,12,TRBV29-1,CSTSIQGNEQFF
TRBJ1-3,-,-,15,TRBV12-3/TRBV12-4,CAGTLSVSSGNTIYF
TRBJ2-5,-,-,13,TRBV29-1,CSVGQGGRETQYF
TRBJ2-7,many,-,14,TRBV11-2,CASSLTTATYEQYF
TRBJ2-6,-,-,15,TRBV3-1,CASSHTTSGANVLTF
TRBJ2-1,once,-,15,TRBV19,CASSVRQGGYNEQFF
TRBJ2-7,many,-,14,TRBV11-2,CASSLVGDSYEQYF
TRBJ2-7,-,TRBD1,14,TRBV28,CASSQPGQGFEQYF
TRBJ2-1,many,TRBD2,15,TRBV13,CASSPGLAGGPGPFF
TRBJ2-7,-,-,14,TRBV2,CASSGTQSSYEQYF
TRBJ2-1,few,-,14,TRBV20-1,CSAGGRRSYNEQFF
TRBJ2-7,many,-,12,TRBV28,CASSSYAGEQYF
TRBJ2-7,-,-,14,TRBV5-1,CASSLDEPPYEQYF
TRBJ1-1,few,-,13,TRBV12-3/TRBV12-4,CASSLSGTTEAFF
TRBJ1-5,few,-,13,TRBV10-3,CAISESEDQPQHF
TRBJ2-1,-,TRBD1,15,TRBV19,CASSMVAGGRDEQFF
TRBJ1-2,-,-,15,TRBV15,CATSRDLGNFYGYTF
TRBJ2-1,few,TRBD2,17,TRBV20-1,CSARDGVAGVAYNEQFF
TRBJ1-2,-,TRBD1,15,TRBV7-9,CASSSPGQGNYGYTF
TRBJ2-7,-,-,12,TRBV7-3,CASSQLGGEQYF
TRBJ1-5,-,-,12,TRBV6-1,CASSASGGPQHF
TRBJ1-1,-,-,11,TRBV2,CASSVTPEAFF
TRBJ2-7,-,TRBD2,16,TRBV7-9,CASSPETSGSSYEQYF
TRBJ1-1,many,-,16,TRBV3-1,CASSQRRGSGLTEAFF
TRBJ2-3,few,-,14,TRBV20-1,CSAALAWGTDTQYF
TRBJ2-1,many,TRBD2,15,TRBV12-3/TRBV12-4,CASSLRTSGREEQFF
TRBJ2-7,-,TRBD2,14,TRBV19,CASSISAGEYEQYF